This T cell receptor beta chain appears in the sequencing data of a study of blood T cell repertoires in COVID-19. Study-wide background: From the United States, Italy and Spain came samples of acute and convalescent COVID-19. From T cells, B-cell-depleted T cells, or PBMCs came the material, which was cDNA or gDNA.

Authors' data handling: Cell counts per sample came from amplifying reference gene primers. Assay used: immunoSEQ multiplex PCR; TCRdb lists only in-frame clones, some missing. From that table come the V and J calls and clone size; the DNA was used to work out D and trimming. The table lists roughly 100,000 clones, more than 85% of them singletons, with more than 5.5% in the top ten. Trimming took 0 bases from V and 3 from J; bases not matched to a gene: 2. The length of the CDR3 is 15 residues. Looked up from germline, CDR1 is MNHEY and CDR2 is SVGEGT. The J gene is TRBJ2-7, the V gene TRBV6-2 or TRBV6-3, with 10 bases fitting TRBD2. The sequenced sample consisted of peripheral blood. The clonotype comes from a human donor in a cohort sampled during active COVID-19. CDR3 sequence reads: CASSYSGLAVYEQYF. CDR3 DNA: TGTGCCAGCAGTTACTCAGGACTAGCGGTCTACGAGCAGTACTTC.